This T cell receptor beta chain was identified during a study of graft-versus-host responses after intestinal transplantation. Repertoires were generated with immunoSEQ multiplex PCR, while TCRdb's copy carries only in-frame clones and drops some. The sample contains more than 6,500 clones, roughly 24% of which appear only once. Sequencing was performed on alloreactive CD4+ T cells from a mixed lymphocyte reaction culture, taken before intestinal transplant. Subset denoted: CFSE-low proliferating T cells sorted from approximately 6-day pre-transplant mixed lymphocyte reaction (GvH or HvG direction). This receptor was identified in a human patient who received an intestinal transplant.

The CDR3 region is CASSSVPGTKKVYEQYF. CDR3 DNA sequence: TGTGCCAGCAGTTCCGTCCCCGGGACTAAAAAAGTATACGAGCAGTACTTC. This chain links TRBV6-4 with TRBJ2-5, with 7 bases matching TRBD2. With the DNA end fitting TRBJ2-7 better, the J assignment may be wrong. Per germline, CDR1 MRHNA and CDR2 SNTAGT. The CDR3 loop spans 17 amino acids.